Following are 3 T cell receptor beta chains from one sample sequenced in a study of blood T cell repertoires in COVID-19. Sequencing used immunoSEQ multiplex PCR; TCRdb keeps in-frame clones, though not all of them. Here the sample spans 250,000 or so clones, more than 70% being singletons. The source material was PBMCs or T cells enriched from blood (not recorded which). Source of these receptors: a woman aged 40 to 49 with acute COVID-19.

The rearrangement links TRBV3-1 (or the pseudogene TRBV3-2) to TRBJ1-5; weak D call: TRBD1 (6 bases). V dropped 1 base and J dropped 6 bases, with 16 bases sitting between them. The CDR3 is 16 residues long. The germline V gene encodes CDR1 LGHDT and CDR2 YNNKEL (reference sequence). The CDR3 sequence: CASSQALQGPGQPQHF. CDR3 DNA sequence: TGTGCCAGCAGCCAAGCCTTACAGGGTCCGGGTCAGCCCCAGCATTTT.

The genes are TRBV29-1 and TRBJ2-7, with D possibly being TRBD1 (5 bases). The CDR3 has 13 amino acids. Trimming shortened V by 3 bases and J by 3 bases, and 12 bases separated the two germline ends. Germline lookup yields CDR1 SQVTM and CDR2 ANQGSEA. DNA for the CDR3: TGCAGCGTTGAGCTCGGGCAGGGCTACGAGCAGTACTTC. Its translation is CSVELGQGYEQYF.

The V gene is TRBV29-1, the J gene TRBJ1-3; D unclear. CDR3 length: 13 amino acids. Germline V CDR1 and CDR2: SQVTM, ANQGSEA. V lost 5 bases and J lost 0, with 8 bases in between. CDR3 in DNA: TGCAGCGTTTCGACAAGCTCTGGAAACACCATATATTTT. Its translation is CSVSTSSGNTIYF. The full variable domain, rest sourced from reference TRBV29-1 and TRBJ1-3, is SAVISQKPSRDICQRGTSLTIQCQVDSQVTMMFWYRQQPGQSLTLIATANQGSEATYESGFVIDKFPISRPNLTFSTLTVSNMSPEDSSIYLCSVSTSSGNTIYFGEGSWLTVV.